This T cell receptor (beta chain) was profiled in a study of cytomegalovirus exposure and HLA in healthy donors. Study results and caveats: The classifier reportedly diagnosed cytomegalovirus status with high sensitivity and specificity. According to a later analysis, TCR clusters from the first cohort tended to co-occur in the roughly 120 validation repertoires. Among TCR beta chains, those listed as cytomegalovirus-associated numbered around 160.

Regarding this clone: The antigen is not known.

The donors were in the roughly 130-subject validation cohort, distinct from the approximately 610-subject first cohort. Assay: immunoSEQ multiplex PCR; the TCRdb copy retains only in-frame clones and omits some. The sample includes 80,000 or so clones, 90% to 95% of them seen just once. Germline-derived CDR1 and CDR2 are KGHSH and LQKENI. Trimming shortened V by 6 bases and J by 4 bases, and 10 bases separated the two germline ends. The CDR3 extends over 13 amino acids. This sequence joins TRBV18 and TRBJ1-3; D gene unclear. The source material was PBMCs. The sequence derives from a woman younger than 30 in good health and CMV-seronegative. The chain's CDR3 is CASSSAEGNTIYF. Written as DNA, the CDR3 is TGTGCCAGCTCTAGCGCTGAGGGAAACACCATATATTTT. Full variable domain (rest looked up from reference TRBV18 and TRBJ1-3): NAGVMQNPRHLVRRRGQEARLRCSPMKGHSHVYWYRQLPEEGLKFMVYLQKENIIDESGMPKERFSAEFPKEGPSILRIQQVVRGDSAAYFCASSSAEGNTIYFGEGSWLTVV.